Included here is one T cell receptor (beta chain) sequence, with context. The sample holds one count of this clone. Which antigen it targets is not known. Base-call qualities are not available, and no considerably larger clone is one nucleotide away. This entry is derived from a study of beta chain features in type 1 diabetes (dated by TCRdb to between 2017 and 2018). Background for the entire study: Mean age, gender distribution, total cell number and subset yield were not different between patients and healthy donors. In the study, TCRB repertoires of sorted circulating CD4+ T cell subsets from recently diagnosed type 1 diabetes patients were compared with those of matched healthy donors. A total of 85 million to 140 million sorted cells were examined across all samples, and the number of cells per subset was strongly correlated with RNA yield. Naive and central memory subsets were obtained from all 30 or so donors, but regulatory and stem cell-like memory subsets were isolated from only 8 patients and roughly 8 healthy donors. Here is what the overall study found, with its caveats: The naive, central memory and regulatory TCRB repertoires appeared to resemble one another more closely among patients than among healthy donors. At VDJ recombination sites, patients with type 1 diabetes made fewer insertions and deleted more nucleotides, a pattern implying thymic rearrangement abnormalities. PCR might favor shorter templates, but patient and control samples were amplified and corrected together, so any skew would affect both groups equally. Because cDNA rather than genomic DNA was sequenced, highly expressing activated cells could have been over-represented, although no difference in activation and CD3 levels was found between groups. Because the HLA sub-analyses included only small numbers of individuals, any influence of HLA type on TCRB rearrangement was left unresolved. A moderate but significant shortening of TCRB CDR3 length was observed in type 1 diabetes patients in all four CD4+ subsets.

Each donor gave one peripheral blood draw, averaging approximately 110 mL, which was collected into heparinised tubes. A BD FACSAria II was used to sort naive, central memory, regulatory and stem cell-like memory CD4+ T cells with a panel that included CD45RO, CCR7, CD25, CD127, CD95 and CD27. A purity above 98% was achieved for all sorted populations. PBMCs were isolated right away by Lymphoprep density gradient centrifugation and were stained directly, without culture. Samples were stained and sorted in pairs, with one healthy donor and one patient per experiment, so that batch effects were minimized. From the cysteine up to the phenylalanine, the CDR3 has a length of 15 residues. Left in the record is the CDR3 DNA by itself, 45 bases read in frame from the first base. Trimming at the junction amounts to 3 bases on V and 2 bases on J, and the germline ends lie 14 bases apart. Per the germline V gene (reference sequence), SGHNT is the CDR1 and YYREEE is the CDR2.

The entire isolated RNA was reverse transcribed using the High Capacity cDNA Reverse Transcription Kit, and thus expressed TCRB transcripts were sequenced. Naive, central memory and regulatory T cell samples underwent deep immunoSEQ sequencing, averaging about 3.57 million total reads per sample. Sorted cells were lysed in RLT buffer and RNA was extracted with DNase-treated RNeasy Micro or Mini kits, depending on cell number. Each cell subset was processed separately to prevent cross-contamination, with patient and healthy donor samples processed together. Using the immunoSEQ multiplex PCR, TCRB sequences were amplified from cDNA into 87-bp fragments spanning the CDR3 region. Sequencing of the amplicons was performed on the Illumina HiSeq platform. The published analysis was carried out like this. PCR bias was computationally corrected using synthetic template baselines, reads within Hamming distance 2 were collapsed, and singletons that could not be merged were discarded. Reads were aligned against IMGT to assign V, D and J genes, CDR3 length and insertions or deletions at six rearrangement sites. Clonotype counts were normalized to sorted cell number within each subset before computing true diversity and Gini coefficients with the tcR R package. Repertoire sharing was quantified using the overlap coefficient calculated on TCRB nucleotide sequences. TCRdb obtained this table from immuneACCESS and retained in-frame rearrangements with V and J assigned. These tables miss some clones; where compared with another copy, unresolved V genes account for less than half of the shortfall, and the remainder is unexplained. From that table come the V and J calls and clone size; the DNA was used to work out D and trimming. Across this sample there are some 190,000 clones, with about 7.9% seen only once. The ten biggest clones cover under 0.55% of the sample.

Here the chain combines TRBV5-4 and TRBJ1-1, and possibly TRBD1, on 6 matching bases. Sequenced sample: central memory CD4+ T cells from blood. This clonotype was obtained from a man younger than 35 with type 1 diabetes. CDR3 sequence: CASSWGGRDNTEAFF. Here is the DNA: TGTGCCAGCAGCTGGGGGGGCCGGGATAACACTGAAGCTTTCTTT.